What follows is one T cell receptor (beta chain) and its context. The sample belongs to a study of blood T cell repertoires in COVID-19. TCRdb keeps only in-frame clones here, not all; method: immunoSEQ multiplex PCR. This table has roughly 120,000 clones, roughly four fifths appearing once. V was clipped by 2 bases and J by 4 bases, with 9 bases between them. Germline CDR1 SGHTA, CDR2 FQGNSA. The CDR3 sequence is 15 residues long. The TCR originated in a man aged 80 or over with COVID-19, enrolled during active disease. Sample: peripheral blood. The V call is TRBV7-2, the J call TRBJ2-6; a possible D gene is TRBD1 (6 bases). The CDR3 DNA reads TGTGCCAGCAGCTTACAGGGGACCGGGGCCAACGTCCTGACTTTC. As protein: CASSLQGTGANVLTF.